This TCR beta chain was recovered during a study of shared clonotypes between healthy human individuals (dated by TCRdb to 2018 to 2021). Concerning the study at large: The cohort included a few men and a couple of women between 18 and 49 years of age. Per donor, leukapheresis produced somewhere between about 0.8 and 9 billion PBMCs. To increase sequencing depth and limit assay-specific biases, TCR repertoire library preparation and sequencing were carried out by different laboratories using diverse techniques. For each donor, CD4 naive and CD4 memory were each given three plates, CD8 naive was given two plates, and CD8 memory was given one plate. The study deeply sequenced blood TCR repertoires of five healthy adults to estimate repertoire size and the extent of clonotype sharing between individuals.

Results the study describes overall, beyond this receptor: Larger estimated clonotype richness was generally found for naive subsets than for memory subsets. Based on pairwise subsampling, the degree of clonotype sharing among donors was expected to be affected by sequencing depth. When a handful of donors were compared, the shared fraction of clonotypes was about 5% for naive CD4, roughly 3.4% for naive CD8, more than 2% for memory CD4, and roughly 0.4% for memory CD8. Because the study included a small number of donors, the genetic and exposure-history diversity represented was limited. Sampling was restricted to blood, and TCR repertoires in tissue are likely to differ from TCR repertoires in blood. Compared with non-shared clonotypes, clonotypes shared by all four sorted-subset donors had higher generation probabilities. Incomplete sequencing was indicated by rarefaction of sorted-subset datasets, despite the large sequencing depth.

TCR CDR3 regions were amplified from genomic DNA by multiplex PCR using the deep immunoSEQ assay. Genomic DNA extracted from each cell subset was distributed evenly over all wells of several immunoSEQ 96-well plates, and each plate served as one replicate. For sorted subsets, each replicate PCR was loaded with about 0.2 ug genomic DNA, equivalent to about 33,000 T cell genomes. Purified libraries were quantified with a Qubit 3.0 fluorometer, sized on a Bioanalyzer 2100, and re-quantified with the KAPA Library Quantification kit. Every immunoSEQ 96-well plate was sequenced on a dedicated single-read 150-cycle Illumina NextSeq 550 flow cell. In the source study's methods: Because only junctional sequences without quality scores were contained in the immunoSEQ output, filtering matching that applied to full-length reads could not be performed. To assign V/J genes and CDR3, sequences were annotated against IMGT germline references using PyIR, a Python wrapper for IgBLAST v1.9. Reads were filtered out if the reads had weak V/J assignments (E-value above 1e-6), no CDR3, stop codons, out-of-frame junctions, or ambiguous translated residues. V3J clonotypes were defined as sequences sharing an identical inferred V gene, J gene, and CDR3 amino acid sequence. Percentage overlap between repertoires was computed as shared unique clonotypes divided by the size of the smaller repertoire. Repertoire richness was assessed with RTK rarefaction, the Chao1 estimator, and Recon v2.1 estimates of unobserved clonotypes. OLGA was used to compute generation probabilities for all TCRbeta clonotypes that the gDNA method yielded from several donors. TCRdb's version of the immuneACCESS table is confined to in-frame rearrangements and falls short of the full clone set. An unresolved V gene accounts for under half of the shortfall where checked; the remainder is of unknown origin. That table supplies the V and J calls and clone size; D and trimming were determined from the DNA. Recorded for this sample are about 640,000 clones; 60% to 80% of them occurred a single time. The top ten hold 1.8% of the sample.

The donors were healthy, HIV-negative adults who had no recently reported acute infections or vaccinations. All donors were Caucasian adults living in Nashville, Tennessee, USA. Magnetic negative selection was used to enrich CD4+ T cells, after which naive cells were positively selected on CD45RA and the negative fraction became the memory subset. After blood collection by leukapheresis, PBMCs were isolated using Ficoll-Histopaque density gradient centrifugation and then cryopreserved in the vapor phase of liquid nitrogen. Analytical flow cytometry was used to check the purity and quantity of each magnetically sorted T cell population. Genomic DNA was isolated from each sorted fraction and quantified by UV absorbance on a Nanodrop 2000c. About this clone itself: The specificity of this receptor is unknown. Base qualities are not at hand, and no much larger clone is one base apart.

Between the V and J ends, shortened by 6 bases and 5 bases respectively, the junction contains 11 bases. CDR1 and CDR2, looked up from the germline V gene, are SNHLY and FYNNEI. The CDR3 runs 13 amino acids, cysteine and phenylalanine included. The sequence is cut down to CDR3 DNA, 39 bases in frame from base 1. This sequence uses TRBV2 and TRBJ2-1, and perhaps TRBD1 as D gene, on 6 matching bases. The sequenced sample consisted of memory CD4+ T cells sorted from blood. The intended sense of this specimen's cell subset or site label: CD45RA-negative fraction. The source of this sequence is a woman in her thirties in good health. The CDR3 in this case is CASSYYRDNEQFF. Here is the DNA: TGTGCCAGCAGCTACTACAGGGACAATGAGCAGTTCTTC.